This T cell receptor (beta chain) was sequenced in a study of cytomegalovirus exposure and HLA in healthy donors. Study outcomes and limitations: Accurate prediction of HLA-A and HLA-B alleles (for most subjects) was reportedly achieved from TCR beta sequences. Follow-up analysis seemed to connect common viral pathogens with several of the most significant clusters identified.

PCR primers comprised 60 Vbeta and 13 Jbeta primers. Clones were read by immunoSEQ multiplex PCR, and TCRdb kept only the in-frame ones, dropping some. The sample holds 150,000 to 200,000 clones, roughly 80% seen once. A word on this clone: Antigen specificity is unknown.

At the time of sampling, donors were nominally healthy, though unrecorded immune exposures were likely. CDR3 size: 15 residues. V lost 6 bases, J lost 4 bases, and 7 bases stayed unmatched. CDR1 and CDR2 from the germline V gene are MNHEY and SVGAGI. The sample taken for sequencing was PBMCs. The TCR was taken from a male donor in good health and CMV-seronegative. The J gene is TRBJ2-2, the V gene TRBV6-5, with 8 nucleotides matching TRBD2. For the CDR3, the DNA is TGTGCCAGCAGCCGAGCGGGAGTTGGCACCGGGGAGCTGTTTTTT. Its protein is CASSRAGVGTGELFF.